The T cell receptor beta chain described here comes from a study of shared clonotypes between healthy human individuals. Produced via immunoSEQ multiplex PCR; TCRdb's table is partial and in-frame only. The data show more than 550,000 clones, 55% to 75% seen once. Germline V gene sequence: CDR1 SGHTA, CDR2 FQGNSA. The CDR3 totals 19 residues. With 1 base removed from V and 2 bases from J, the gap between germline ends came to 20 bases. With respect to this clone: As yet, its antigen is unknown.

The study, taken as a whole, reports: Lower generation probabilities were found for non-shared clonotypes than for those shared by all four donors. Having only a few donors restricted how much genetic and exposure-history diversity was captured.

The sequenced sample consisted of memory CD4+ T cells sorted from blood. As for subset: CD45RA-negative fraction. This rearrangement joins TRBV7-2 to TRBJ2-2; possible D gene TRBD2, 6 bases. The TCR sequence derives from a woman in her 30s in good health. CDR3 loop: CASSLVLLARAGNTGELFF. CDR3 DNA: TGTGCCAGCAGCTTAGTTCTACTAGCCCGAGCTGGCAACACCGGGGAGCTGTTTTTT.